The clone carrying this T cell receptor beta chain was counted a single time. The antigen remains undetermined. The sample comes from a study of cytomegalovirus exposure and HLA in healthy donors. With 60 Vbeta and 13 Jbeta primers, the PCR was carried out. Method: immunoSEQ multiplex PCR; TCRdb's copy keeps in-frame clones and lacks some. The sample records about 180,000 clones, 60% to 85% being singletons. Study-wide results and limits: V- and J-gene trimming of TCR beta was linked (in a later analysis) to a missense DCLRE1C variant. One later analysis reportedly identified an Asian-associated ancestry cluster that showed fewer N-insertions than the roughly 670-donor mean. Cytomegalovirus-associated status was assigned to about 150 TCR beta chains. Another analysis was done later, and it associated roughly 15,000 TCR beta sequences with HLA alleles at 0.05 false discovery rate.

V shed 3 bases and J 0 bases; nucleotides not matched to a gene: 10. The CDR3 has 18 residues. Germline CDR1 is MNHEY and CDR2 is SMNVEV (reference sequence). The chain has TRBV27 and TRBJ2-3, with 9 bases aligning to TRBD2. The sample taken for sequencing was PBMCs. The TCR sequence derives from a male donor in good health and CMV-seronegative. CDR3: CASSFRGGRATSTDTQYF. The DNA for the CDR3 is TGTGCCAGCAGTTTCCGGGGCGGGAGGGCCACCAGCACAGATACGCAGTATTTT.